The clone carrying this T cell receptor (beta chain) occurred once. Its antigen is not known. As to time point: before natalizumab initiation. Clones were read by immunoSEQ multiplex PCR, and TCRdb kept only the in-frame ones, dropping some. Of around 30,000 clones in the sample, around nine tenths were seen once. This sample was included in a study of multiple sclerosis patients with progressive multifocal leukoencephalopathy. Study-wide findings and caveats: Most PML patients had lower entropy, suggesting less diverse TRB repertoires.

This receptor was obtained from a human donor with multiple sclerosis. The sample comprised PBMCs.

The CDR3 reads CASSLGSREQYF. As DNA, the CDR3 is TGTGCCAGCAGCCTGGGGTCCCGCGAGCAGTACTTC. The V call is TRBV7-9, the J call TRBJ2-7; no definite D call. Germline CDR1 and CDR2: SEHNR and FQNEAQ (reference sequence). V lost 5 bases, J lost 6 bases, and 11 bases lay in between. The CDR3 sequence is 12 residues long.